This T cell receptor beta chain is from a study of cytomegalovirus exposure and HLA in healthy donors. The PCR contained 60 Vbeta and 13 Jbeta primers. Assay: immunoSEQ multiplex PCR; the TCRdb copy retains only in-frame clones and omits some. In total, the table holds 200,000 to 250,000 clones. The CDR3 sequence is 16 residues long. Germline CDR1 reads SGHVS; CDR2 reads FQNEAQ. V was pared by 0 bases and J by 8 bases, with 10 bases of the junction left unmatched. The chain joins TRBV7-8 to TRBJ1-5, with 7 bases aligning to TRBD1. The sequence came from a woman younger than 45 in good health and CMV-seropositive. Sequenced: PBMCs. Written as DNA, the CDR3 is TGTGCCAGCAGCTTAGCGCCGGGGGCAGGGGGAGAGCCCCAGCATTTT. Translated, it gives CASSLAPGAGGEPQHF.